This is a list of T cell receptor beta chains from one sample in a study of blood T cell repertoires in COVID-19. Measured with immunoSEQ multiplex PCR; TCRdb has only the in-frame clones, and not every one. Of around 250,000 clones listed, around 87% are singletons. Input material: PBMCs or T cells enriched from blood (not recorded which). These receptors came from a woman in her fifties or sixties who had recovered from COVID-19. Both conserved end residues are part of each CDR3. A D gene is named only where the DNA matches it firmly. The size of a clone is reported for some rows only, either as once, few or many, or as a class for expanded clones.

clone_size j_call cdr3_length d_call v_call cdr3_aa cdr3_nt
. TRBJ2-7 13 . TRBV29-1 CSVEDRVKNEQYF TGCAGCGTTGAAGACAGGGTAAAAAACGAGCAGTACTTC
. TRBJ2-5 16 TRBD2 TRBV6-2/TRBV6-3 CASSKGLAGGGETQYF TGTGCCAGCAGTAAGGGACTAGCGGGAGGGGGAGAGACCCAGTACTTC
. TRBJ1-6 12 . TRBV19 CASSISNSPLHF TGTGCCAGTAGTATAAGCAATTCACCCCTCCACTTT
once TRBJ1-1 13 TRBD1 TRBV7-3 CASSPSYRGPAFF TGTGCCAGCAGCCCCTCATACAGGGGGCCAGCTTTCTTT
once TRBJ2-1 16 . TRBV2 CASTSFDREEGNEQFF TGTGCCAGCACCTCCTTCGACAGGGAGGAGGGCAATGAGCAGTTCTTC
. TRBJ1-2 17 . TRBV2 CASSEGTPGQKNYGYTF TGTGCCAGCAGTGAAGGTACCCCCGGACAGAAGAACTATGGCTACACCTTC
. TRBJ2-5 14 TRBD2 TRBV27 CASSTSGRGETQYF TGTGCCAGCAGTACTAGCGGGAGAGGAGAGACCCAGTACTTC
. TRBJ1-1 15 TRBD1 TRBV11-2 CASSTGQGWNTEAFF TGTGCCAGCAGCACCGGACAGGGTTGGAACACTGAAGCTTTCTTT
. TRBJ1-5 14 . TRBV10-3 CAISAAGDYQPQHF TGTGCCATCAGTGCGGCAGGGGATTATCAGCCCCAGCATTTT
. TRBJ2-5 16 TRBD2 TRBV3-1/TRBV3-2 CASSQRTSGWEETQYF TGTGCCAGCAGCCAACGGACTAGCGGGTGGGAAGAGACCCAGTACTTC
once TRBJ2-3 14 . TRBV6-5 CASSYSSLSDTQYF TGTGCCAGCAGTTACTCTAGTCTTTCCGATACGCAGTATTTT
. TRBJ2-7 14 TRBD1 TRBV7-9 CASSIGQGSYEQYF TGTGCCAGCAGCATCGGACAGGGATCCTACGAGCAGTACTTC
. TRBJ1-1 14 TRBD1 TRBV3-1/TRBV3-2 CASSQNRGTTEAFF TGTGCCAGCAGCCAAAACAGGGGTACAACTGAAGCTTTCTTT
. TRBJ1-6 15 . TRBV5-1 CASSAGTSSDSPLHF TGCGCCAGCAGCGCCGGGACATCCTCCGATTCACCCCTCCACTTT
. TRBJ2-2 15 . TRBV5-5 CASNQRVGGTGELFF TGTGCCAGCAACCAGAGGGTTGGAGGGACCGGGGAGCTGTTTTTT
. TRBJ2-1 16 TRBD2 TRBV30 CAWSSSGTSVGNEQFF TGTGCCTGGAGTTCCTCCGGGACTAGTGTTGGCAATGAGCAGTTCTTC
. TRBJ2-3 14 TRBD1 TRBV19 CASSPGQHTDTQYF TGTGCCAGTAGTCCGGGACAGCACACAGATACGCAGTATTTT
. TRBJ1-1 14 . TRBV24-1 CATSERDRNTEAFF TGTGCCACCAGTGAGAGAGACAGGAACACTGAAGCTTTCTTT
. TRBJ2-3 14 TRBD1 TRBV7-9 CASSSDRGADTQYF TGTGCCAGCAGCTCCGACAGGGGAGCGGATACGCAGTATTTT
. TRBJ2-5 18 TRBD1 TRBV15 CATSEGQGLGTDLETQYF TGTGCCACCAGCGAAGGACAGGGGCTAGGGACGGATCTAGAGACCCAGTACTTC
. TRBJ2-2 16 TRBD2 TRBV30 CAGRESGSPGTGELFF TGTGCCGGAAGGGAGAGCGGGAGTCCCGGCACCGGGGAGCTGTTTTTT
. TRBJ1-2 17 TRBD1 TRBV7-9 CASSLGGSGGFNYGYTF TGTGCCAGCAGCTTAGGGGGTTCAGGGGGCTTCAACTATGGCTACACCTTC
. TRBJ2-3 14 TRBD1 TRBV15 CATSRDRGLDTQYF TGTGCCACCAGCAGGGACAGGGGGCTAGATACGCAGTATTTT
. TRBJ2-7 13 . TRBV5-1 CASSLGEDYEQYF TGCGCCAGCAGCTTGGGGGAGGACTACGAGCAGTACTTC
. TRBJ2-7 14 TRBD1 TRBV9 CASSVEDRGGEQYF TGTGCCAGCAGCGTAGAAGACAGGGGTGGGGAGCAGTACTTC
. TRBJ2-7 16 TRBD2 TRBV7-9 CASSFSGTSGLLGQYF TGTGCCAGCAGCTTCTCTGGGACTAGCGGACTACTGGGGCAGTACTTC
. TRBJ2-3 13 TRBD2 TRBV19 CATLGGRSDTQYF TGTGCCACCTTGGGCGGGAGGTCAGATACGCAGTATTTT
. TRBJ1-2 14 . TRBV27 CASSVTRLAPRCTF TGTGCCAGCAGTGTAACCCGACTCGCCCCTCGGTGCACCTTC
once TRBJ1-4 16 . TRBV2 CASSGEDSATNEKLFF TGTGCCAGCAGTGGAGAAGACAGTGCAACTAATGAAAAACTGTTTTTT
. TRBJ1-1 13 TRBD1 TRBV11-1 CASSLARDSKAFF TGTGCCAGCAGCTTAGCCCGGGACAGCAAAGCTTTCTTT
. TRBJ1-5 12 TRBD1 TRBV28 CASSANRGSQHF TGTGCCAGCAGTGCTAACAGGGGATCCCAGCATTTT
. TRBJ1-1 14 TRBD1 TRBV2 CASRRGQGGTEAFF TGTGCCAGCAGGCGGGGACAGGGGGGCACTGAAGCTTTCTTT
. TRBJ2-1 17 . TRBV7-8 CASSSSDNRVEIGEQFF TGTGCCAGCAGCTCTTCCGATAACAGGGTTGAGATCGGTGAGCAGTTCTTC
. TRBJ1-4 15 . TRBV28 CASSLRWQGSEKLFF TGTGCCAGCAGTTTAAGGTGGCAGGGTAGTGAAAAACTGTTTTTT
. TRBJ2-5 13 TRBD2 TRBV19 CAASTSGGETQYF TGTGCGGCCTCGACTAGCGGGGGGGAGACCCAGTACTTC
. TRBJ2-2 14 . TRBV2 CASRAWMNTGELFF TGTGCCTCCAGGGCCTGGATGAACACCGGGGAGCTGTTTTTT
. TRBJ2-3 15 TRBD2 TRBV4-2 CASSDSGREADTQYF TGTGCCAGCTCAGATAGCGGGAGGGAGGCAGATACGCAGTATTTT
once TRBJ1-4 14 TRBD1 TRBV10-3 CAISGDRGPEKLFF TGTGCCATCAGTGGAGACAGGGGGCCTGAAAAACTGTTTTTT
. TRBJ2-1 14 . TRBV6-5 CASTGVPSYNEQFF TGTGCCAGCACGGGAGTGCCCTCCTACAATGAGCAGTTCTTC
. TRBJ2-7 16 . TRBV7-9 CASSLEGRSISYEQYF TGTGCCAGCAGCTTAGAAGGCAGGTCGATCTCCTACGAGCAGTACTTC
once TRBJ2-6 15 . TRBV2 CASSEAGSGANVLTF TGTGCCAGCAGTGAAGCCGGCTCTGGGGCCAACGTCCTGACTTTC
. TRBJ2-1 15 . TRBV4-1 CASSQGYRDRDEQFF TGCGCCAGCAGCCAAGGGTACAGGGATAGAGATGAGCAGTTCTTC
. TRBJ1-2 16 TRBD1 TRBV5-1 CASSASRGLLRYGYTF TGCGCCAGCAGCGCATCCAGGGGGCTCCTACGCTATGGCTACACCTTC
. TRBJ1-2 14 TRBD1 TRBV27 CASSPRDRVGGYTF TGTGCCAGCAGTCCCCGGGACAGGGTGGGTGGCTACACCTTC
. TRBJ1-4 13 . TRBV2 CASMRQFNEKLFF TGTGCCAGCATGCGGCAGTTTAATGAAAAACTGTTTTTT
. TRBJ2-5 16 TRBD2 TRBV30 CAWSKKLAGERETQYF TGTGCCTGGAGTAAAAAACTAGCGGGAGAGCGGGAGACCCAGTACTTC
. TRBJ1-3 16 . TRBV19 CASTQGRLVSGNTIYF TGTGCCAGTACTCAGGGCCGGCTCGTCTCTGGAAACACCATATATTTT
. TRBJ1-1 15 TRBD1 TRBV6-5 CASSYGRTGRVGAFF TGTGCCAGCAGTTACGGTAGGACAGGGAGGGTGGGAGCTTTCTTT
. TRBJ1-2 16 . TRBV19 CAVRGMSGPQNYGYTF TGTGCCGTAAGAGGGATGTCCGGACCCCAGAACTATGGCTACACCTTC
. TRBJ2-1 15 . TRBV19 CASSIPGLSYNEQFF TGTGCCAGTAGTATACCAGGGCTTTCCTACAATGAGCAGTTCTTC
. TRBJ2-7 15 TRBD2 TRBV10-3 CAISESSSGTYEQYF TGTGCCATCAGTGAGTCTTCTAGCGGAACCTACGAGCAGTACTTC
. TRBJ2-7 13 TRBD1 TRBV10-1 CARRTGDSYEQYF TGCGCCCGCCGGACAGGGGACTCCTACGAGCAGTACTTC
. TRBJ2-3 15 TRBD2 TRBV10-3 CATIRSSGLTDTQYF TGTGCCACCATCCGGTCTAGCGGCCTCACAGATACGCAGTATTTT
. TRBJ2-5 16 TRBD1 TRBV11-2 CASSLGNRGHQETQYF TGTGCCAGCAGCTTAGGGAACAGGGGTCACCAAGAGACCCAGTACTTC